These 15 T cell receptor beta chains were sequenced from one sample in a study of T cells after posttransplantation cyclophosphamide. A marrow graft followed busulfan-fludarabine conditioning, with cyclophosphamide on days +3 and +4. The data were produced by immunoSEQ multiplex PCR, yet TCRdb's version contains in-frame clones alone and is incomplete. The table shows roughly 19,000 clones, with around 90% occurring only once. The sample in question was PBMCs, obtained after allogeneic stem cell transplant with posttransplant cyclophosphamide. These receptors were taken from a female patient between 40 and 50 years old who received an allogeneic stem cell transplant from a related donor, was CMV-positive, and had no GVHD. Some T cells may be supplied by the graft donor.

The chain recombines TRBV19 with TRBJ2-1; TRBD2 aligns across 10 bases. This CDR3 has 15 residues. The V segment lost 6 bases and the J segment 4 bases; nucleotides outside the gene matches: 6. Germline CDR1 and CDR2: LNHDA and SQIVND (reference sequence). The CDR3 reads CASSLGLAVYNEQFF. The CDR3 bases are TGTGCCAGTAGCCTAGGACTAGCGGTATACAATGAGCAGTTCTTC.

This clone was found a few times. The CDR3 loop reads CASGDRSAQETQYF. The DNA of the CDR3 is TGTGCCAGCGGAGACAGGTCCGCGCAAGAGACCCAGTACTTC. The chain uses TRBV28 and TRBJ2-5, with a weak D call TRBD1 (6 bases). V lost 8 bases and J lost 2, with 15 bases in between. Germline V lookup: CDR1 MDHEN, CDR2 SYDVKM. The CDR3 runs to 14 residues.

The gene calls are TRBV5-1 and TRBJ1-4, with D perhaps matching TRBD1 (5 bases). Trimming took off 0 bases at V and 0 bases at J, with 12 bases between the two ends. Germline CDR1 and CDR2: SGHRS and YFSETQ. The CDR3 runs 17 residues. In DNA, the CDR3 is TGCGCCAGCAGCTTGGGACAGACCGGTGCAACTAATGAAAAACTGTTTTTT. It encodes CASSLGQTGATNEKLFF. The whole variable domain, remainder taken from reference TRBV5-1 and TRBJ1-4, is KAGVTQTPRYLIKTRGQQVTLSCSPISGHRSVSWYQQTPGQGLQFLFEYFSETQRNKGNFPGRFSGRQFSNSRSEMNVSTLELGDSALYLCASSLGQTGATNEKLFFGSGTQLSVL.

This clone was seen a few times. The CDR3 loop is CASSATVRARPQHF. The CDR3 DNA reads as TGTGCCAGCAGTGCTACGGTCAGGGCTCGGCCCCAGCATTTT. The chain couples TRBV27 to TRBJ1-5, with D maybe TRBD1 (5 bases). Trimming removed 5 bases at V and 9 bases at J, with 17 bases between. Germline values: CDR1 MNHEY, CDR2 SMNVEV (reference sequence). The CDR3 spans 14 residues.

This clone showed up just once. The chain links TRBV6-6 to TRBJ2-1; 9 positions match TRBD2. V gave up 7 bases and J gave up 0 bases; unmatched junction bases: 7. Germline V gene data show CDR1 as MNHNY and CDR2 as SVGAGI (reference sequence). The CDR3 covers 16 residues. The CDR3 sequence: CASIQTSGSSYNEQFF. The CDR3 DNA reads as TGTGCCAGCATTCAGACTAGCGGAAGCTCCTACAATGAGCAGTTCTTC.

The genes are TRBV4-2 and TRBJ2-1; weak D call: TRBD2 (6 bases). The CDR3 is 16 residues long. Germline values: CDR1 LGHNA, CDR2 YNFKEQ. With 4 bases removed from V and 2 bases from J, the gap between germline ends came to 15 bases. In DNA form, the CDR3 reads TGTGCCAGCAGCCCCCAAGGGACTCCGACCTACAATGAGCAGTTCTTC. Translating gives CASSPQGTPTYNEQFF.

The chain joins TRBV27 to TRBJ1-2, with a weak D call TRBD1 (5 bases). This CDR3 contains 11 residues. Per germline, CDR1 MNHEY and CDR2 SMNVEV (reference sequence). Trimming removed 6 bases from V and 7 bases from J, with 9 bases in between. The chain's CDR3 is CASRGGGGYTF. For the CDR3, the DNA is TGTGCCAGCAGGGGCGGGGGTGGCTACACCTTC.

The V call is TRBV7-2, the J call TRBJ2-5, with TRBD1 as a possible D gene (8 bases). Germline loops: CDR1 SGHTA, CDR2 FQGNSA. CDR3 size: 13 residues. Trimming pared 5 bases from V and 4 bases from J, leaving 11 bases between. The chain's CDR3 is CASSNRGGETQYF. CDR3 DNA sequence: TGTGCCAGCAGCAACAGGGGGGGAGAGACCCAGTACTTC.

About this clone: Its ends do not fully match the called genes, so a read error is possible. V is TRBV18 and J is TRBJ2-7; 7 bases match TRBD1. CDR3 length: 14 residues. Germline V CDR1 and CDR2: KGHSH, LQKENI. The CDR3 loop is CAGSPTGDFYEQYF. The CDR3 region has the DNA TGTGCCGGCTCACCCACAGGGGATTTCTACGAGCAGTACTTC. Full variable domain (rest looked up from reference TRBV18 and TRBJ2-7): NAGVMQNPRHLVRRRGQEARLRCSPMKGHSHVYWYRQLPEEGLKFMVYLQKENIIDESGMPKERFSAEFPKEGPSILRIQQVVRGDSAAYFCAGSPTGDFYEQYFGPGTRLTVT.

The gene calls are TRBV11-1 and TRBJ2-7; D possibly corresponds to TRBD1 (6 bases). Trimming shortened V by 4 bases and J by 2 bases, and 15 bases separated the two germline ends. The CDR3 spans 15 residues. CDR1 and CDR2 from the germline V gene are SGHAT and FQDESV (reference sequence). The CDR3 nucleotides read TGTGCCAGCAGCTATAGGACAGCCCAAGCCTACGAGCAGTACTTC. Amino acids: CASSYRTAQAYEQYF.

This clone was observed a single time. The chain employs TRBV20-1 and TRBJ2-3; TRBD2 matches at 7 bases. Germline lookup yields CDR1 DFQATT and CDR2 SNEGSKA (reference sequence). J gave up 10 bases and V 5 bases, and 6 bases lay outside the gene matches. The CDR3 length is 11 residues. In DNA, the CDR3 is TGCAGTGCTGGGGGACTACGTGCGCAGTATTTT. This gives the protein CSAGGLRAQYF.

This clone has only a few counts. The rearrangement links TRBV30 to TRBJ2-6; 8 positions agree with TRBD1. Trimming cost V 7 bases and J 0 bases; bases outside gene matches: 5. Per germline, CDR1 GTSNPN and CDR2 SVGIG (reference sequence). This CDR3 contains 15 residues. The CDR3 nucleotides are TGTGCCTCACAGGGGGTGAGCTCTGGGGCCAACGTCCTGACTTTC. Translation gives CASQGVSSGANVLTF. Full variable domain (missing parts from reference TRBV30 and TRBJ2-6): SQTIHQWPATLVQPVGSPLSLECTVEGTSNPNLYWYRQAAGRGLQLLFYSVGIGQISSEVPQNLSASRPQDRQFILSSKKLLLSDSGFYLCASQGVSSGANVLTFGAGSRLTVL.

The chain links TRBV5-1 to TRBJ2-1, with 10 bases aligning to TRBD1. This CDR3 spans 15 amino acids. With 4 bases clipped from V and 9 bases from J, the junction kept 10 bases outside the gene matches. Germline loops: CDR1 SGHRS, CDR2 YFSETQ. CDR3 protein: CASSNRDRGFIEQFF. The CDR3 nucleotides read TGCGCCAGCAGCAACCGGGACAGGGGTTTCATTGAGCAGTTCTTC.

V and J are TRBV19 and TRBJ2-1; D possibly corresponds to TRBD1 (5 bases). This CDR3 contains 16 residues. Looked up from germline, CDR1 is LNHDA and CDR2 is SQIVND (reference sequence). Trimming stripped 7 bases from V and 5 bases from J, with 21 bases between. CDR3 in amino acids: CASTPGHVSPNNEQFF. The CDR3, as DNA: TGTGCCAGTACACCAGGGCATGTTTCTCCTAACAATGAGCAGTTCTTC.

The CDR3 reads CASSLGGGGSPLHF. DNA of the CDR3: TGCGCCAGCAGCTTGGGTGGGGGCGGCTCACCCCTCCACTTT. V is TRBV5-1 and J is TRBJ1-6; a weak D match, TRBD1 (6 bases). CDR1 and CDR2 from the germline V gene are SGHRS and YFSETQ. The CDR3 length is 14 residues. V lost 0 bases to trimming and J lost 10 bases, with 11 bases between them.